The 20 T cell receptor beta chains below all came from one sample that was sequenced in a study of cytomegalovirus exposure and HLA in healthy donors. Use of 60 Vbeta and 13 Jbeta primers characterized the PCR. Clones were sequenced by immunoSEQ multiplex PCR, and TCRdb holds only the in-frame ones, with some missing. Among roughly 150,000 clones listed, 65% to 85% were seen once. The material sequenced was PBMCs. These receptors were obtained from a woman younger than 30 in good health and CMV-seronegative.

V is TRBV10-3 and J is TRBJ2-7; 8 bases fit TRBD1. The V gene's germline CDR1 is ENHRY and CDR2 SYGVKD. The CDR3 runs to 14 residues. V shed 3 bases and J 6 bases; nucleotides not matched to a gene: 7. CDR3 loop: CAISEDRGPSEQYF. CDR3 sequence (DNA): TGTGCCATCAGTGAAGACAGGGGACCCAGCGAGCAGTACTTC.

With regard to this clone: One end of the junction fails to match germline, which may point to a read error. The J gene is TRBJ1-3, the V gene TRBV29-1, with D perhaps matching TRBD1 (5 bases). The CDR3 totals 14 residues. Germline CDR1 SQVTM, CDR2 ANQGSEA. The CDR3 is CSVVDSLSGNTVYF. The CDR3 DNA reads as TGCAGCGTTGTTGACAGCCTCTCTGGAAACACCGTATATTTT.

V is TRBV6-5 and J is TRBJ1-2, with TRBD1 identical over 9 bases. This CDR3 is built from 14 residues. Germline V lookup: CDR1 MNHEY, CDR2 SVGAGI. V was pared by 7 bases and J by 7 bases, with 10 bases of the junction left unmatched. As DNA, the CDR3 is TGTGCCAGCATCGAACAGGGGGCGCTTGGTGGCTACACCTTC. Translating it yields CASIEQGALGGYTF.

This chain connects TRBV28 to TRBJ2-7, with D possibly TRBD1 on 6 matching bases. The CDR3 contains 12 residues. The V gene's germline CDR1 is MDHEN and CDR2 SYDVKM. Trimming pared 7 bases from V and 4 bases from J, leaving 11 bases between. CDR3: CASKAGAYEQYF. In DNA form, the CDR3 reads TGTGCCAGCAAAGCAGGGGCGTACGAGCAGTACTTC.

This chain uses TRBV19 with TRBJ2-3; 9 bases fit TRBD1. The germline gives CDR1 LNHDA, CDR2 SQIVND (reference sequence). The CDR3 is 15 amino acids. The ends lost 6 bases at V and 1 base at J; junction bases unmatched: 5. The CDR3 DNA reads TGTGCCAGTAGCTCCTGGGACAGGGGCACAGATACGCAGTATTTT. As protein: CASSSWDRGTDTQYF. The full variable domain, with the rest looked up from reference TRBV19 and TRBJ2-3, is DGGITQSPKYLFRKEGQNVTLSCEQNLNHDAMYWYRQDPGQGLRLIYYSQIVNDFQKGDIAEGYSVSREKKESFPLTVTSAQKNPTAFYLCASSSWDRGTDTQYFGPGTRLTVL.

The V and J genes are TRBV5-5 and TRBJ2-2, with 10 nucleotides matching TRBD2. Trimming cost V 0 bases and J 1 base; bases outside gene matches: 12. In germline, CDR1 is SGHKS, CDR2 YYEKEE (reference sequence). This CDR3 comprises 20 residues. The CDR3 bases are TGTGCCAGCAGCTTGGCGATCGCGGCTAGCGGGGGCCTGAACACCGGGGAGCTGTTTTTT. Protein sequence: CASSLAIAASGGLNTGELFF.

CDR3 DNA sequence: TGTGCCTGGAGTGTAAGCAGGACAGTTAGCACAGATACGCAGTATTTT. Translated, it gives CAWSVSRTVSTDTQYF. The V gene is TRBV30, the J gene TRBJ2-3; TRBD1 is a possible D gene (6 bases). This CDR3 is 16 amino acids long. Trimming took off 0 bases at V and 0 bases at J, with 13 bases between the two ends. CDR1 is GTSNPN, CDR2 SVGIG, per germline (reference sequence).

The genes are TRBV6-6 and TRBJ2-3; no firm D call. The V end was cut by 6 bases, the J end by 4 bases, with 20 bases between. The germline V gene encodes CDR1 MNHNY and CDR2 SVGAGI (reference sequence). The CDR3 extends over 16 amino acids. CDR3 loop: CASSPTVRLASDTQYF. In DNA, the CDR3 is TGTGCCAGCAGCCCTACAGTCAGGCTGGCCTCAGATACGCAGTATTTT.

This clone has a handful of counts. This chain joins TRBV11-2 and TRBJ1-2; 9 bases align to TRBD1. Germline CDR1 SGHAT, CDR2 FQNNGV. V was clipped by 1 base and J by 9 bases; unmatched bases: 3. The CDR3 contains 13 residues. CDR3 DNA: TGTGCCAGCAGCTTAGGGACAGGGGACCGCTACACCTTC. This encodes CASSLGTGDRYTF.

V usage is TRBV30 and J usage is TRBJ1-6; 9 positions agree with TRBD1. This CDR3 region has 13 residues. V shed 5 bases and J 6 bases; nucleotides not matched to a gene: 2. CDR1 and CDR2 (germline): GTSNPN, SVGIG (reference sequence). The CDR3 spells CAWQTGGNSPLHF. Written as DNA, the CDR3 is TGTGCCTGGCAGACAGGGGGTAATTCACCCCTCCACTTT.

The chain combines TRBV6-5 with TRBJ2-6; no definite D call. V lost 4 bases and J lost 4, with 8 bases in between. There are 14 residues in the CDR3. The germline CDR1 and CDR2 sequences are MNHEY and SVGAGI. The CDR3 nucleotides read TGTGCCAGCAGTTCCTTGTCGGGGGCCAACGTCCTGACTTTC. This translates into CASSSLSGANVLTF.

Details on this clone: The sample has other DNA sequences that encode this CDR3 too. J is TRBJ1-1 and V is TRBV6-5; perhaps TRBD1 as D (5 bases). Deletions cut 5 bases from V and 3 bases from J, with 10 bases between. Germline-derived CDR1 and CDR2 are MNHEY and SVGAGI. This CDR3 is 13 amino acids long. The CDR3: CASSTGGDTEAFF. The CDR3 DNA sequence: TGTGCCAGCAGTACGGGGGGGGACACTGAAGCTTTCTTT.

CDR3 sequence: CASSPGTGTVEKLFF. The CDR3 DNA sequence: TGTGCCAGCTCACCTGGTACCGGGACAGTAGAAAAACTGTTTTTT. The chain couples TRBV18 to TRBJ1-4, with TRBD1 matching 7 bases. Trimming removed 3 bases from V and 8 bases from J; junction bases left unmatched: 9. Germline values: CDR1 KGHSH, CDR2 LQKENI. The length of the CDR3 is 15 residues.

This chain connects TRBV6-6 to TRBJ1-1; no clear D gene. The CDR3 covers 11 residues. Germline CDR1 reads MNHNY; CDR2 reads SVGAGI (reference sequence). Trimming pared 4 bases from V and 6 bases from J, leaving 6 bases between. The CDR3, as DNA: TGTGCCAGCAGTTTGGCTGCTGAAGCTTTCTTT. Residues: CASSLAAEAFF.

This clone was observed a single time. The chain has TRBV27 and TRBJ2-3, with 10 bases matching TRBD2. The CDR3 runs to 14 residues. V was clipped by 6 bases and J by 4 bases; unmatched bases: 4. Germline V gives CDR1 MNHEY, CDR2 SMNVEV (reference sequence). DNA of the CDR3: TGTGCCAGCAGGTCTAGCGGGGGTTCAGATACGCAGTATTTT. This encodes CASRSSGGSDTQYF.

The chain recombines TRBV1 with TRBJ1-1; the table calls TRBD1, which could not be checked here. TRBV1 is marked as a pseudogene. CDR3 length: 17 amino acids. CDR3 sequence reads: CTSSHEAGPQGGTEAFF. For the CDR3, the DNA is TGCACCAGCAGCCATGAGGCCGGGCCCCAGGGCGGCACTGAAGCTTTCTTT.

CDR3 protein: CASGPGDMNTEAFF. CDR3 sequence (DNA): TGTGCCAGCGGGCCAGGGGATATGAACACTGAAGCTTTCTTT. The chain employs TRBV28 and TRBJ1-1, with D tentatively TRBD1 (6 bases). The CDR3 consists of 14 residues. V lost 8 bases and J 0 bases, leaving 13 bases between the germline ends. CDR1 is MDHEN, CDR2 SYDVKM, per germline.

J is TRBJ2-1 and V is TRBV20-1; D is undetermined. Germline-derived CDR1 and CDR2 are DFQATT and SNEGSKA (reference sequence). The CDR3 contains 10 residues. Trimming left V 3 bases short and J 9 bases short, with 6 bases between. The DNA of the CDR3 is TGCAGTGCTAGCACGAGTGAGCAGTTCTTC. It yields the protein CSASTSEQFF.

The gene calls are TRBV7-6 and TRBJ1-4; TRBD1 matches 8 bases. Germline CDR1 is SGHVS and CDR2 is FNYEAQ. The CDR3 runs 14 residues. V gave up 1 base and J gave up 8 bases; unmatched junction bases: 3. The CDR3 DNA sequence: TGTGCCAGCAGCTTAGGGACAGGGAAGGAAAAACTGTTTTTT. It specifies CASSLGTGKEKLFF.

To note about this clone: At one of its ends the junction is not consistent with the germline gene, which may arise from a read error. Here the CDR3 reads CSSSLGARTDTQYF. The CDR3 nucleotides are TGTTCCAGCAGCTTAGGAGCCCGCACAGATACGCAGTATTTT. The genes are TRBV7-9 and TRBJ2-3, with D hard to call. The CDR3 extends over 14 amino acids. The germline gives CDR1 SEHNR, CDR2 FQNEAQ (reference sequence).